The 26 T cell receptor beta chains presented below share a single source sample, sequenced in a study of blood T cell repertoires in COVID-19. Generated by immunoSEQ multiplex PCR, the TCRdb table keeps only in-frame clones and is missing some. The table records 220,000 or so clones, 84% of them present only once. The specimen was PBMCs or T cells enriched from blood (not recorded which). The receptors were sampled from a woman in her forties who had recovered from COVID-19.

The CDR3 spells CATSDYLAGGPRYYEQYV. CDR3 bases: TGTGCCACCAGTGATTATCTAGCGGGAGGGCCGAGATACTACGAGCAGTACGTC. The V gene is TRBV24-1, the J gene TRBJ2-7, with 12 bases lining up with TRBD2. V lost 2 bases, J lost 3 bases, and 10 bases stayed unmatched. The CDR3 contains 18 residues. CDR1 KGHDR and CDR2 SFDVKD come from the germline V gene.

J is TRBJ2-3 and V is TRBV15, with 9 bases aligning to TRBD2. V lost 1 base to trimming and J lost 8 bases; unmatched junction nucleotides: 13. CDR3 length equals 17 residues. Per germline, CDR1 LNHNV and CDR2 YYDKDF (reference sequence). The DNA for the CDR3 is TGTGCCACCAGCAGAGGAGGGATAGCGGGAGAACGTGGTACGCAGTATTTT. Encoded protein: CATSRGGIAGERGTQYF.

The V call is TRBV5-1, the J call TRBJ2-3, with 10 bases that match TRBD1. The V and J ends lost 1 base and 3 bases, in that order; junction bases with no gene match: 8. This CDR3 is built from 17 residues. Germline CDR1 reads SGHRS; CDR2 reads YFSETQ. CDR3 DNA sequence: TGCGCCAGCAGCTTGATGGGCCGGGACAGGGGAACAGATACGCAGTATTTT. It yields the protein CASSLMGRDRGTDTQYF.

The J gene is TRBJ1-1, the V gene TRBV12-5, with unresolved D. There are 13 residues in the CDR3. The germline V gene has CDR1 LGHNT and CDR2 FRNRAP. Trimming removed 0 bases at V and 4 bases at J, with 6 bases between. CDR3 coding DNA: TGTGCTAGTGGTTTGGTAACTGGCACTGAAGCTTTCTTT. Translated, it gives CASGLVTGTEAFF.

The rearrangement links TRBV6-4 to TRBJ2-1, with TRBD2 matching 8 bases. This CDR3 comprises 14 residues. V lost 0 bases, J lost 7 bases, and 2 bases stayed unmatched. Germline values: CDR1 MRHNA, CDR2 SNTAGT. The CDR3 DNA follows: TGTGCCAGCAGTGACTCCCCTAGCGGGAATGAGCAGTTCTTC. This gives the protein CASSDSPSGNEQFF.

This chain joins TRBV9 and TRBJ2-5, with D perhaps matching TRBD2 (6 bases). Germline values: CDR1 SGDLS, CDR2 YYNGEE. Trimming shortened V by 0 bases and J by 4 bases, and 13 bases separated the two germline ends. The CDR3 sequence is 15 residues long. CDR3 amino acids: CASSVGGERRETQYF. CDR3 in DNA: TGTGCCAGCAGCGTAGGGGGGGAAAGGAGAGAGACCCAGTACTTC.

The chain combines TRBV28 with TRBJ2-3; the match to TRBD2 covers 9 bases. The CDR3 runs 14 residues. Germline loops: CDR1 MDHEN, CDR2 SYDVKM. After removal of 3 bases from V and 4 bases from J, the junction contained 2 bases not matched to a gene. CDR3: CASSLGTSSDTQYF. The CDR3 DNA reads TGTGCCAGCAGTTTGGGGACTAGCTCAGATACGCAGTATTTT.

The chain carries TRBV5-8 and TRBJ2-7; a weak D match, TRBD1 (6 bases). Germline CDR1 SGHTS, CDR2 YDEGEE. CDR3 length: 13 residues. Trimming removed 4 bases from V and 6 bases from J, with 14 bases in between. The CDR3 region is CASSPRGLAEQYV. The CDR3 nucleotides are TGTGCCAGCAGCCCCAGGGGTTTGGCCGAGCAGTACGTC.

The gene calls are TRBV6-2 or TRBV6-3 and TRBJ1-5; 7 bases are shared with TRBD1. Germline trimming cut 6 bases from V and 5 bases from J; bases unmatched to any gene: 13. This CDR3 has 16 amino acids. CDR1 and CDR2 from the germline V gene are MNHEY and SVGEGT. CDR3 DNA: TGTGCCAGCAGCCCGAGCCTTAACAGGGGTGATCAGCCCCAGCATTTT. Protein: CASSPSLNRGDQPQHF.

This chain connects TRBV6-2 or TRBV6-3 to TRBJ2-1, with TRBD2 matching over 14 bases. From germline, CDR1 is MNHEY and CDR2 SVGEGT. The CDR3 is made up of 19 amino acids. V dropped 0 bases and J dropped 0; count of bases not matched to a gene: 4. CDR3 nucleotide sequence: TGTGCCAGCAGTTACTCGGGGACTAGCGGGAGAAGCTCCTACAATGAGCAGTTCTTC. Amino acid sequence: CASSYSGTSGRSSYNEQFF.

This clone has just a few counts. The gene calls are TRBV18 and TRBJ1-5; weak D call: TRBD1 (5 bases). The V gene lost 2 bases and the J gene lost 2 bases, with 13 bases spanning the gap. The germline CDR1 and CDR2 sequences are KGHSH and LQKENI. The CDR3 is 16 residues long. CDR3 residues: CASSPAGLRGNQPQHF. As DNA, the CDR3 is TGTGCCAGCTCACCAGCAGGGCTACGTGGCAATCAGCCCCAGCATTTT. Variable domain in full (rest from reference TRBV18 and TRBJ1-5): NAGVMQNPRHLVRRRGQEARLRCSPMKGHSHVYWYRQLPEEGLKFMVYLQKENIIDESGMPKERFSAEFPKEGPSILRIQQVVRGDSAAYFCASSPAGLRGNQPQHFGDGTRLSIL.

The chain recombines TRBV6-6 with TRBJ1-5; 8 bases fit TRBD1. After removal of 11 bases from V and 0 bases from J, the junction contained 9 bases not matched to a gene. This CDR3 contains 15 residues. CDR1 is MNHNY, CDR2 SVGAGI, per germline (reference sequence). The CDR3 loop is CAGGTGGYSNQPQHF. In DNA form, the CDR3 reads TGTGCCGGAGGGACAGGCGGATATAGCAATCAGCCCCAGCATTTT.

The gene calls are TRBV4-3 and TRBJ1-1; weak D call: TRBD1 (6 bases). Trimming shortened V by 4 bases and J by 4 bases, and 13 bases separated the two germline ends. The CDR3 loop spans 14 amino acids. Germline values: CDR1 LGHNA, CDR2 YSLEER. DNA for the CDR3: TGCGCCAGCAGCCGAGACTTCAGGGGCACTGAAGCTTTCTTT. Its protein product is CASSRDFRGTEAFF.

The gene calls are TRBV3-1 (or the pseudogene TRBV3-2) and TRBJ2-7; D gene ambiguous. This CDR3 comprises 15 residues. Looked up from germline, CDR1 is LGHDT and CDR2 is YNNKEL (reference sequence). Deletions cut 4 bases from V and 2 bases from J, with 15 bases between. CDR3 in amino acids: CASSLNAVSAYEQYF. CDR3 nucleotides: TGTGCCAGCAGCCTAAATGCAGTTTCCGCCTACGAGCAGTACTTC.

This chain uses TRBV3-1 (or the pseudogene TRBV3-2) with TRBJ2-1; D call uncertain. The CDR3 is made up of 16 amino acids. V dropped 0 bases and J dropped 3 bases, with 12 bases sitting between them. Germline V gives CDR1 LGHDT, CDR2 YNNKEL (reference sequence). The CDR3 DNA follows: TGTGCCAGCAGCCAAGATACCCCTCTACTCTACAATGAGCAGTTCTTC. Translating it yields CASSQDTPLLYNEQFF.

This rearrangement joins TRBV10-3 to TRBJ1-1, with 10 positions matching TRBD1. V gave up 6 bases and J gave up 4 bases; unmatched junction bases: 2. Germline V gives CDR1 ENHRY, CDR2 SYGVKD. The CDR3 loop spans 13 amino acids. The DNA of the CDR3 is TGTGCCATCAGCGGGGACAGGGGCACTGAAGCTTTCTTT. It is translated as CAISGDRGTEAFF.

V gene TRBV3-1 (or the pseudogene TRBV3-2) combines with J gene TRBJ1-2; D might be TRBD1 (6 bases). This CDR3 has 14 residues. Trimming removed 4 bases from V and 5 bases from J, with 14 bases in between. CDR1 and CDR2 from the germline V gene are LGHDT and YNNKEL (reference sequence). In DNA, the CDR3 is TGTGCCAGCAGCCCGGGGGGCCTGAGATATGGCTACACCTTC. Residues: CASSPGGLRYGYTF.

The chain couples TRBV7-6 to TRBJ2-2; 9 bases fit TRBD1. The V gene end was trimmed by 5 bases and the J gene end by 7 bases; junction bases not matched to a gene: 8. Germline CDR1 and CDR2: SGHVS and FNYEAQ. The CDR3 has 15 residues. The CDR3 DNA reads as TGTGCCAGCAGCCCCGGGGACAGGGTTTTCGGGGAGCTGTTTTTT. It translates to CASSPGDRVFGELFF. Variable domain in full (rest from reference TRBV7-6 and TRBJ2-2): GAGVSQSPRYKVTKRGQDVALRCDPISGHVSLYWYRQALGQGPEFLTYFNYEAQQDKSGLPNDRFSAERPEGSISTLTIQRTEQRDSAMYRCASSPGDRVFGELFFGEGSRLTVL.

The sample holds a few counts of this clone. This rearrangement joins TRBV3-1 (or the pseudogene TRBV3-2) to TRBJ2-2, with D tentatively TRBD2 (6 bases). CDR1 is LGHDT and CDR2 is YNNKEL in the germline V gene (reference sequence). This CDR3 spans 14 amino acids. With 2 bases removed from V and 7 bases from J, the gap between germline ends came to 11 bases. CDR3 DNA sequence: TGTGCCAGCAGCCAAATAGTTAGCGGCGGGGAGCTGTTTTTT. It translates to CASSQIVSGGELFF.

The chain recombines TRBV7-2 with TRBJ1-5; D unresolved. Trimming shortened V by 4 bases and J by 2 bases, and 12 bases separated the two germline ends. The CDR3 spans 15 residues. The germline CDR1 and CDR2 sequences are SGHTA and FQGNSA. CDR3 in amino acids: CASSSSGERNQPQHF. CDR3 sequence (DNA): TGTGCCAGCAGCTCCAGCGGTGAGCGCAATCAGCCCCAGCATTTT.

The chain recombines TRBV6-5 with TRBJ1-1; TRBD1 aligns across 8 bases. Germline assignment: CDR1 MNHEY and CDR2 SVGAGI. This CDR3 region has 15 residues. With V trimmed by 5 bases and J by 4 bases, 9 bases remained unmatched. Here the CDR3 reads CASSRRQGKFTEAFF. CDR3 nucleotide sequence: TGTGCCAGCAGTAGAAGACAGGGGAAGTTCACTGAAGCTTTCTTT.

This chain uses TRBV19 with TRBJ2-1, with 7 bases matching TRBD1. With V trimmed by 2 bases and J by 3 bases, 7 bases remained unmatched. Germline loops: CDR1 LNHDA, CDR2 SQIVND (reference sequence). This CDR3 contains 16 residues. CDR3 in amino acids: CASSITGVSVYNEQFF. The CDR3 bases are TGTGCCAGTAGTATAACAGGGGTCTCCGTCTACAATGAGCAGTTCTTC. Looking up the rest from reference TRBV19 and TRBJ2-1 gives the full variable domain: DGGITQSPKYLFRKEGQNVTLSCEQNLNHDAMYWYRQDPGQGLRLIYYSQIVNDFQKGDIAEGYSVSREKKESFPLTVTSAQKNPTAFYLCASSITGVSVYNEQFFGPGTRLTVL.

This chain links TRBV16 with TRBJ2-4, with D unresolved. The CDR3 sequence is 14 residues long. V lost 7 bases to trimming and J lost 0 bases, with 10 bases between them. Germline values: CDR1 KGHSY, CDR2 FQNENV. The CDR3 sequence is CASTPQLAKNIQYF. The DNA of the CDR3 is TGTGCCAGCACCCCCCAATTAGCCAAAAACATTCAGTACTTC. The whole variable domain, remainder taken from reference TRBV16 and TRBJ2-4, is GEEVAQTPKHLVRGEGQKAKLYCAPIKGHSYVFWYQQVLKNEFKFLISFQNENVFDETGMPKERFSAKCLPNSPCSLEIQATKLEDSAVYFCASTPQLAKNIQYFGAGTRLSVL.

V is TRBV21-1 and J is TRBJ2-7; the table's D call of TRBD2 was not tested on the DNA. TRBV21-1 is a pseudogene segment. CDR3 size: 15 residues. The CDR3 DNA reads TGTGCCAGCAGCAGATCCGGGACTTCCTCCTACGAGCAGTACTTC. As protein: CASSRSGTSSYEQYF.

The chain recombines TRBV7-2 with TRBJ2-1; a possible D gene is TRBD2 (5 bases). The CDR3 consists of 16 residues. Trimming cost V 5 bases and J 3 bases, with 17 bases left between them. Per the germline V gene, CDR1 is SGHTA and CDR2 is FQGNSA. The CDR3 region has the DNA TGTGCCAGCAGCGATGTTGGCGGCGGGTACTACAATGAGCAGTTCTTC. Its translation is CASSDVGGGYYNEQFF.

CDR3 in amino acids: CASSVGLAVLTDTQYF. DNA of the CDR3: TGTGCCAGCAGCGTGGGACTAGCGGTGCTCACAGATACGCAGTATTTT. V is TRBV9 and J is TRBJ2-3; 11 bases are shared with TRBD2. With V trimmed by 2 bases and J by 2 bases, 4 bases remained unmatched. The CDR3 covers 16 residues. Germline V gene data show CDR1 as SGDLS and CDR2 as YYNGEE. The full variable domain, with the rest looked up from reference TRBV9 and TRBJ2-3, is DSGVTQTPKHLITATGQRVTLRCSPRSGDLSVYWYQQSLDQGLQFLIQYYNGEERAKGNILERFSAQQFPDLHSELNLSSLELGDSALYFCASSVGLAVLTDTQYFGPGTRLTVL.